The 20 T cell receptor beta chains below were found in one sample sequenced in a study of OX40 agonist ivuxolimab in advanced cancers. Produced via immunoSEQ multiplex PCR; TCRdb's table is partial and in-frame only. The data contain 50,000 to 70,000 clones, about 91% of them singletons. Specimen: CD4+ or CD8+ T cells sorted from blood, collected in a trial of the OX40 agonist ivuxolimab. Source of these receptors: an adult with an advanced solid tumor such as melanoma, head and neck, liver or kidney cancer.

CDR3 bases: TGTGCCAGCAGCTTGGGACAGACTGGAAACACCATATATTTT. Protein product: CASSLGQTGNTIYF. The genes are TRBV11-2 and TRBJ1-3; 7 bases align to TRBD1. The germline V gene encodes CDR1 SGHAT and CDR2 FQNNGV. The CDR3 is made up of 14 amino acids. V shed 3 bases and J 2 bases; nucleotides not matched to a gene: 1. Supplemented by reference TRBV11-2 and TRBJ1-3, the full variable domain reads EAGVAQSPRYKIIEKRQSVAFWCNPISGHATLYWYQQILGQGPKLLIQFQNNGVVDDSQLPKDRFSAERLKGVDSTLKIQPAKLEDSAVYLCASSLGQTGNTIYFGEGSWLTVV.

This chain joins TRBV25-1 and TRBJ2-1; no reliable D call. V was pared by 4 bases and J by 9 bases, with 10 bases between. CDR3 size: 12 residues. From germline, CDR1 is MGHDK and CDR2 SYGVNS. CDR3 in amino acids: CASSAHSFEQFF. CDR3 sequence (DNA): TGTGCCAGCAGTGCCCACAGTTTTGAGCAGTTCTTC.

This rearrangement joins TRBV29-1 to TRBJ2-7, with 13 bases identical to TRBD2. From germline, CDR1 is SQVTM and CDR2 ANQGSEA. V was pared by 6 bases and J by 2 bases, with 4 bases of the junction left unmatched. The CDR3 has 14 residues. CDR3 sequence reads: CSVPGTSGAYEQYF. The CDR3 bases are TGCAGCGTGCCCGGGACTAGCGGGGCCTACGAGCAGTACTTC.

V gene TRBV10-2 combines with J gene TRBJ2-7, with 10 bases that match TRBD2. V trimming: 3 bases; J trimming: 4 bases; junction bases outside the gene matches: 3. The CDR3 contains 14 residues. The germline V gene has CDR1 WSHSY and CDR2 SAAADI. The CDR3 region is CASSDPSGSYEQYF. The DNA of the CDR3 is TGCGCCAGCAGTGACCCTAGCGGGAGTTACGAGCAGTACTTC.

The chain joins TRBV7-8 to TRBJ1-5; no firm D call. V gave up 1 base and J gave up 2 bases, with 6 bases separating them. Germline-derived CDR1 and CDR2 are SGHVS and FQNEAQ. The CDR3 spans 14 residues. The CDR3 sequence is CASSLGWGNQPQHF. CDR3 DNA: TGTGCCAGCAGCTTAGGGTGGGGCAATCAGCCCCAGCATTTT. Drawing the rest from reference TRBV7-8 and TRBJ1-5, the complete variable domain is GAGVSQSPRYKVAKRGQDVALRCDPISGHVSLFWYQQALGQGPEFLTYFQNEAQLDKSGLPSDRFFAERPEGSVSTLKIQRTQQEDSAVYLCASSLGWGNQPQHFGDGTRLSIL.

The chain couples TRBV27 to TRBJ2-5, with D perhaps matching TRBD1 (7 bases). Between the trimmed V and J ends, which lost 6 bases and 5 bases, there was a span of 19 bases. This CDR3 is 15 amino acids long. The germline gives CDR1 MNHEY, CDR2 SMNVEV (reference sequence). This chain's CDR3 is CASRPLGTAGETQYF. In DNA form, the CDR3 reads TGTGCCAGCAGACCCCTTGGGACAGCGGGCGAGACCCAGTACTTC.

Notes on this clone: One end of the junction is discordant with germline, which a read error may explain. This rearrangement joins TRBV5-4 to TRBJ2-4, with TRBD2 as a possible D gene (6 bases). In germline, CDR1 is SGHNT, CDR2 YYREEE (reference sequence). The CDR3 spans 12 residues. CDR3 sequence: CASSFGSSASGF. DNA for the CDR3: TGTGCCAGCAGCTTCGGGAGTTCCGCATCAGGGTTC.

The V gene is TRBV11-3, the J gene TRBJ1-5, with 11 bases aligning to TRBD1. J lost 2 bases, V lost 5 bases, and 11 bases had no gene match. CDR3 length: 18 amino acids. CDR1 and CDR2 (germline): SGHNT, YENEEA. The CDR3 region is CASSEGQGAKARNQPQHF. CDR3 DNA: TGTGCCAGCAGCGAAGGACAGGGGGCAAAAGCGCGCAATCAGCCCCAGCATTTT.

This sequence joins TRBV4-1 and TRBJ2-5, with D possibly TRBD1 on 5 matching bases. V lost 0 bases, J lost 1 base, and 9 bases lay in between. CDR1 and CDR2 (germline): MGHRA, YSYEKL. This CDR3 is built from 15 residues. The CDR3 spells CASSQEGRAQETQYF. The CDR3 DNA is TGCGCCAGCAGCCAAGAAGGCAGGGCCCAAGAGACCCAGTACTTC.

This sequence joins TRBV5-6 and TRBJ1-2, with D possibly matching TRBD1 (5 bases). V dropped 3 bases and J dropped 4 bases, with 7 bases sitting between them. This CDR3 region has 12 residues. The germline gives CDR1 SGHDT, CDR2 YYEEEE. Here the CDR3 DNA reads TGTGCCAGCAGCTCTGACAGCTATGGCTACACCTTC. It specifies CASSSDSYGYTF.

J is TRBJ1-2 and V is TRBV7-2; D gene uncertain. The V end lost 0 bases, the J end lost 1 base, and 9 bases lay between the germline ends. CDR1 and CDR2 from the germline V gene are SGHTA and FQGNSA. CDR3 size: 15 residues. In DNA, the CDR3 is TGTGCCAGCAGCTTAGCGTCAGCTCTTAACTATGGCTACACCTTC. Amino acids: CASSLASALNYGYTF.

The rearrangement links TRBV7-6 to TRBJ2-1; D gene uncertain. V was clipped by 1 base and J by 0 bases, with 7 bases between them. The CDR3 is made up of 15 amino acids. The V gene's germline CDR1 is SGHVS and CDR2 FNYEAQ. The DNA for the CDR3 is TGTGCCAGCAGCTTAGACTCGAGCTCCTACAATGAGCAGTTCTTC. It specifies CASSLDSSSYNEQFF.

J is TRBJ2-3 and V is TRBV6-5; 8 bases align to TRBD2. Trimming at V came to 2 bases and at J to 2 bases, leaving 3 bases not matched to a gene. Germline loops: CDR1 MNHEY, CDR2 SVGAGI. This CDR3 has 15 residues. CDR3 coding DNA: TGTGCCAGCAGTTACCTAGCGGGCCACACAGATACGCAGTATTTT. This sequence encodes CASSYLAGHTDTQYF.

For the CDR3, the DNA is TGTGCCAGCAGCTTGTGGGTAATGCAGCCCCAGCATTTT. Translation: CASSLWVMQPQHF. The chain carries TRBV5-8 and TRBJ1-5; the D is unclear. The V gene's germline CDR1 is SGHTS and CDR2 YDEGEE. V was cut by 1 base and J by 7 bases, with 9 bases left in between. There are 13 residues in the CDR3.

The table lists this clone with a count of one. The CDR3 DNA reads TGTGCCAGCAGCCCGGGGCTGGGAGCCCACGAGCAGTACTTC. Its translation is CASSPGLGAHEQYF. This rearrangement joins TRBV19 to TRBJ2-7; D may match TRBD1 or TRBD2 (5 bases each). CDR3 length equals 14 residues. Germline V CDR1 and CDR2: LNHDA, SQIVND (reference sequence). V was trimmed by 9 bases and J by 5 bases, leaving 20 bases between them.

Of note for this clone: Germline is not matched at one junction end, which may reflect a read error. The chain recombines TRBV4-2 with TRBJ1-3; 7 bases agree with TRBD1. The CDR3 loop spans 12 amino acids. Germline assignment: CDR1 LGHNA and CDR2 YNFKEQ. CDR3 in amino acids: CASRQGGDTIYF. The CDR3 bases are TGTGCCAGTAGACAGGGTGGAGACACCATATATTTT.

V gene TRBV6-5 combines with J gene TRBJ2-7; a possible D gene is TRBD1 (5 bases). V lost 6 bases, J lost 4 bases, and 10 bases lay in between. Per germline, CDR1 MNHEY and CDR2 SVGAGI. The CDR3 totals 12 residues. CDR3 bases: TGTGCCAGCAGACACCAGGGTTACGAGCAGTACTTC. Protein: CASRHQGYEQYF.

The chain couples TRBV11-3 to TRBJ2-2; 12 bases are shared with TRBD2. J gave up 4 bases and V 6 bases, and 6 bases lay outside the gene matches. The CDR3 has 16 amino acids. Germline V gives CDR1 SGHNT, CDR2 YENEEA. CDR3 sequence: CASSTTSGSFTGELFF. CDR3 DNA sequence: TGTGCCAGCAGTACGACTAGCGGGAGCTTCACCGGGGAGCTGTTTTTT.

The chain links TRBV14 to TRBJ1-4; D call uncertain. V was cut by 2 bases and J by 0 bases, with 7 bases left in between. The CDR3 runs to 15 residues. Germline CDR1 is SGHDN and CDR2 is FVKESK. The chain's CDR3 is CASSQPGATNEKLFF. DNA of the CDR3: TGTGCCAGCAGCCAACCAGGTGCAACTAATGAAAAACTGTTTTTT.

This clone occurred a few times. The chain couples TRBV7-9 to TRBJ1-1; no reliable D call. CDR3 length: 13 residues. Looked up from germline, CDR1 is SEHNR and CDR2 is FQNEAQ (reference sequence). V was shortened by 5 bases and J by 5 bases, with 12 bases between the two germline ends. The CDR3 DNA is TGTGCCAGCAGCGATTACGGTGGGACTGAAGCTTTCTTT. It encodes CASSDYGGTEAFF.